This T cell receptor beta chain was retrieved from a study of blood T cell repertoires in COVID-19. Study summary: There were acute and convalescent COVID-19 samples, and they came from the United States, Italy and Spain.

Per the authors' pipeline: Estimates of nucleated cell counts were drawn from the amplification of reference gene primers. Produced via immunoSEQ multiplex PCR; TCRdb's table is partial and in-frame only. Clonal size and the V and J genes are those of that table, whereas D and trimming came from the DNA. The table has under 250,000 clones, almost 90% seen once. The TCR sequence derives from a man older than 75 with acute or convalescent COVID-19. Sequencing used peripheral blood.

This chain's CDR3 is CASSFRGVTYEQYF. In DNA, the CDR3 is TGTGCCAGCAGCTTCCGGGGGGTAACCTACGAGCAGTACTTC. V gene TRBV5-6 combines with J gene TRBJ2-7; 7 bases match TRBD2. Per germline, CDR1 SGHDT and CDR2 YYEEEE. The CDR3 sequence is 14 residues long. J lost 2 bases, V lost 2 bases, and 4 bases had no gene match.